This TCR beta chain was profiled in a study of T-cell reconstitution after alpha-beta-depleted transplantation in children. Study findings and constraints: Surviving recipient T cells and thymic progenitors produced the high day-60 TCRbeta diversity seen in some patients. A year had passed since transplant, and T-cell counts and diversity by then came mostly from newly produced T cells. After transplant, at about two months, alpha-beta T cells were reportedly derived from several hundred expanded graft clones.

This clonotype was observed a few times. The antigen is not known. Unique molecular identifiers featured in how the TCRbeta library was prepared. TCRdb itself ran the PCR reads through MiXCR, one entry per CDR3 protein. The table has 70,000 to 95,000 distinct CDR3 sequences, roughly a sixth seen once; the top ten hold roughly a fifth. Germline-derived CDR1 and CDR2 are SGHAT and FQNNGV. There are 18 residues in the CDR3. Trimming took 2 bases from V and 5 from J; bases not matched to a gene: 14. Sample: PBMCs, mostly from graft donor cells, taken 180 days after TCRalphabeta/CD19-depleted stem cell transplant. This chain connects TRBV11-2 to TRBJ2-2; 7 nucleotides align to TRBD2. The origin of this receptor is a male patient aged 2 to 10 who had a stem cell transplant for acute lymphoblastic leukemia, so the T cells may come from the graft donor. This CDR3 is CASSLIPSGGGGTGELFF. The CDR3 bases are TGTGCCAGCAGCTTAATCCCTTCGGGCGGGGGTGGAACCGGGGAGCTGTTTTTT.